This T cell receptor beta chain was documented in a study of blood T cell repertoires in COVID-19. As for the study in general: Samples taken during acute and convalescent COVID-19 were collected in the United States, Italy and Spain. PBMCs, B-cell-depleted T cells, or T cells were the source of the cDNA or gDNA that made up the material.

Data came from immunoSEQ multiplex PCR; TCRdb stores just in-frame clones and leaves some out. The sample has 75,000 to 90,000 clones, 80% to 90% seen once. V lost 2 bases and J 6 bases, leaving 8 bases between the germline ends. This CDR3 spans 12 amino acids. Germline values: CDR1 KGHSH, CDR2 LQKENI. This sequence originates from a man aged 80 or over with acute or convalescent COVID-19. The V gene is TRBV18, the J gene TRBJ2-7; D gene unclear. Sequenced: peripheral blood. The CDR3 protein is CASSPDGFEQYF. The CDR3, as DNA: TGTGCCAGCTCACCAGACGGGTTCGAGCAGTACTTC.